These 21 T cell receptor beta chains came from one sample sequenced in a study of blood T cell repertoires in COVID-19. TCRdb's table, derived via immunoSEQ multiplex PCR, lists solely in-frame clones and lacks some. Altogether under 300,000 clones are present, about four fifths being singletons, with the ten largest covering under 5%. Sequencing used peripheral blood. All receptors come from a man in his fifties or sixties with acute or convalescent COVID-19.

CDR3 sequence (DNA): TGTGCCAGCTCACCTCGGACAGGGGGGGAAGCTTTCTTT. Residues: CASSPRTGGEAFF. The gene calls are TRBV18 and TRBJ1-1; TRBD1 aligns across 10 bases. The ends lost 3 bases at V and 8 bases at J; junction bases unmatched: 3. This CDR3 has 13 amino acids. The V gene's germline CDR1 is KGHSH and CDR2 LQKENI. The variable domain in full, completed from reference TRBV18 and TRBJ1-1, reads NAGVMQNPRHLVRRRGQEARLRCSPMKGHSHVYWYRQLPEEGLKFMVYLQKENIIDESGMPKERFSAEFPKEGPSILRIQQVVRGDSAAYFCASSPRTGGEAFFGQGTRLTVV.

This chain uses TRBV7-9 with TRBJ1-1; 8 bases match TRBD1. CDR3 length equals 13 residues. From germline, CDR1 is SEHNR and CDR2 FQNEAQ (reference sequence). Trimming removed 0 bases from V and 8 bases from J; junction bases left unmatched: 2. Written as DNA, the CDR3 is TGTGCCAGCAGCTTAGCGCGGGACAGGGAAGCTTTCTTT. It yields the protein CASSLARDREAFF. Combining the CDR3 with reference TRBV7-9 and TRBJ1-1 gives the whole variable domain DTGVSQNPRHKITKRGQNVTFRCDPISEHNRLYWYRQTLGQGPEFLTYFQNEAQLEKSRLLSDRFSAERPKGSFSTLEIQRTEQGDSAMYLCASSLARDREAFFGQGTRLTVV.

The chain couples TRBV5-1 to TRBJ1-2, with D unresolved. The CDR3 loop spans 14 amino acids. The V end lost 7 bases, the J end lost 0 bases, and 13 bases lay between the germline ends. The germline CDR1 and CDR2 sequences are SGHRS and YFSETQ. The CDR3 region has the DNA TGCGCCAGCTCACCTCAGGAAACTAACTATGGCTACACCTTC. It translates to CASSPQETNYGYTF. The complete variable domain, with remaining parts taken from reference TRBV5-1 and TRBJ1-2, reads KAGVTQTPRYLIKTRGQQVTLSCSPISGHRSVSWYQQTPGQGLQFLFEYFSETQRNKGNFPGRFSGRQFSNSRSEMNVSTLELGDSALYLCASSPQETNYGYTFGSGTRLTVV.

The chain carries TRBV7-3 and TRBJ2-7; D possibly corresponds to TRBD1 (6 bases). Trimming pared 3 bases from V and 6 bases from J, leaving 12 bases between. Germline assignment: CDR1 SGHTA and CDR2 FQGTGA. This CDR3 has 13 amino acids. The CDR3 bases are TGTGCCAGCAGCTTTGGGACACCGGGCGAGCAGTACTTC. This sequence encodes CASSFGTPGEQYF.

This clone was found a few times. The genes are TRBV7-9 and TRBJ1-2; 7 positions agree with TRBD1. With V trimmed by 6 bases and J by 5 bases, 6 bases remained unmatched. Per germline, CDR1 SEHNR and CDR2 FQNEAQ (reference sequence). This CDR3 spans 13 amino acids. CDR3 region: CASSPTGAYGYTF. The CDR3, as DNA: TGTGCCAGCAGTCCCACAGGGGCTTATGGCTACACCTTC. Full variable domain (rest looked up from reference TRBV7-9 and TRBJ1-2): DTGVSQNPRHKITKRGQNVTFRCDPISEHNRLYWYRQTLGQGPEFLTYFQNEAQLEKSRLLSDRFSAERPKGSFSTLEIQRTEQGDSAMYLCASSPTGAYGYTFGSGTRLTVV.

The chain uses TRBV28 and TRBJ1-6; D may be TRBD1 (5 bases). Germline assignment: CDR1 MDHEN and CDR2 SYDVKM. This CDR3 spans 12 amino acids. Trimming left V 7 bases short and J 8 bases short, with 9 bases between. CDR3 in amino acids: CASKGIYSPLHF. DNA of the CDR3: TGTGCCAGCAAGGGGATTTATTCACCCCTCCACTTT.

The chain couples TRBV6-1 to TRBJ1-2; 9 bases agree with TRBD1. The germline gives CDR1 MNHNS, CDR2 SASEGT. CDR3 length: 19 amino acids. The V gene end was trimmed by 2 bases and the J gene end by 1 base; junction bases not matched to a gene: 14. CDR3 bases: TGTGCCAGCAGTGAACTCCCATTTGAGACAGGGGGGCTTAACTATGGCTACACCTTC. The encoded protein is CASSELPFETGGLNYGYTF.

The gene calls are TRBV28 and TRBJ2-1; D possibly corresponds to TRBD2 (6 bases). The germline CDR1 and CDR2 sequences are MDHEN and SYDVKM. The CDR3 runs to 13 residues. The germline V and J ends were trimmed by 3 bases and 10 bases, with 13 bases remaining between them. The CDR3 sequence is CASSLGGAGEQFF. In nucleotides, the CDR3 is TGTGCCAGCAGTTTGGGCGGGGCGGGGGAGCAGTTCTTC.

Here the CDR3 reads CASSHPAGQGGSGELFF. The CDR3 nucleotides read TGCGCCAGCAGCCATCCTGCGGGACAGGGCGGATCCGGGGAGCTGTTTTTT. The chain employs TRBV4-1 and TRBJ2-2, with 9 bases aligning to TRBD1. The trim removed 3 bases at V and 6 bases at J, leaving 11 bases unmatched. The CDR3 contains 17 residues. Germline CDR1 reads MGHRA; CDR2 reads YSYEKL.

The V gene is TRBV6-5, the J gene TRBJ2-5; 8 bases match TRBD2. Trimming removed 6 bases from V and 5 bases from J; junction bases left unmatched: 11. This CDR3 region has 15 residues. Germline loops: CDR1 MNHEY, CDR2 SVGAGI. CDR3 sequence (DNA): TGTGCCAGCAGCCCCACTCGGGGGGGCAGGGAGACCCAGTACTTC. It translates to CASSPTRGGRETQYF.

The V and J genes are TRBV6-1 and TRBJ1-5; D perhaps matches TRBD1 (6 bases). Between the trimmed V and J ends, which lost 2 bases and 3 bases, there was a span of 23 bases. The germline gives CDR1 MNHNS, CDR2 SASEGT. CDR3 length: 19 residues. CDR3 sequence (DNA): TGTGCCAGCAGTGAACTACTTTCGACAGGCCGCACCTTCAATCAGCCCCAGCATTTT. Protein sequence: CASSELLSTGRTFNQPQHF.

The chain recombines TRBV28 with TRBJ1-2; D not certain. CDR3 length equals 12 residues. Germline loops: CDR1 MDHEN, CDR2 SYDVKM. Trimming shortened V by 7 bases and J by 4 bases, and 10 bases separated the two germline ends. As DNA, the CDR3 is TGTGCCAGCACCCCGGGATCCTATGGCTACACCTTC. Its translation is CASTPGSYGYTF.

In its sample, this clone was seen a few times. The chain joins TRBV4-1 to TRBJ1-1, with D perhaps matching TRBD1 (6 bases). The ends were cut back, 2 bases at V and 3 bases at J, with 16 bases in the middle. The germline gives CDR1 MGHRA, CDR2 YSYEKL. CDR3 length: 16 residues. Here the CDR3 reads CASSQTTGRGYTEAFF. In DNA form, the CDR3 reads TGCGCCAGCAGCCAAACCACAGGGCGGGGGTACACTGAAGCTTTCTTT.

The gene calls are TRBV5-8 and TRBJ1-2; TRBD1 is a possible D gene (5 bases). The germline gives CDR1 SGHTS, CDR2 YDEGEE. The CDR3 has 16 residues. V dropped 0 bases and J dropped 0 bases, with 12 bases sitting between them. The CDR3 DNA sequence: TGTGCCAGCAGCTTGGAATGGGGCCGCGCTAACTATGGCTACACCTTC. Translated: CASSLEWGRANYGYTF. Using reference TRBV5-8 and TRBJ1-2 for the parts outside the CDR3, the full variable domain is EAGVTQSPTHLIKTRGQQATLRCSPISGHTSVYWYQQALGLGLQFLLWYDEGEERNRGNFPPRFSGRQFPNYSSELNVNALELEDSALYLCASSLEWGRANYGYTFGSGTRLTVV.

The CDR3 nucleotides read TGCGCCAGCAGCCGTGAACAGGCAGTGAGTCAGCCCCAGCATTTT. This sequence encodes CASSREQAVSQPQHF. The chain employs TRBV4-1 and TRBJ1-5, with D perhaps matching TRBD1 (5 bases). Between the trimmed V and J ends, which lost 4 bases and 6 bases, there was a span of 16 bases. The CDR3 is made up of 15 amino acids. Germline values: CDR1 MGHRA, CDR2 YSYEKL.

A word on this clone: Other DNA sequences in this specimen translate into the identical CDR3. The chain employs TRBV19 and TRBJ1-5; the match to TRBD1 covers 7 bases. This CDR3 has 13 amino acids. From germline, CDR1 is LNHDA and CDR2 SQIVND (reference sequence). The V and J ends lost 7 bases and 2 bases, in that order; junction bases with no gene match: 2. CDR3 nucleotide sequence: TGTGCCAGTACAGGACAGGGCAATCAGCCCCAGCATTTT. Amino acid sequence: CASTGQGNQPQHF.

A few counts support this clone. V usage is TRBV5-1 and J usage is TRBJ1-4; D remains ambiguous. In germline, CDR1 is SGHRS, CDR2 YFSETQ. The CDR3 covers 15 residues. V shed 4 bases and J shed 5 bases, with 15 bases lying between them. DNA of the CDR3: TGCGCCAGCAGCGCTTGGACCTCGGGGAATGAAAAACTGTTTTTT. It translates to CASSAWTSGNEKLFF. The full variable domain, in which reference TRBV5-1 and TRBJ1-4 provide the parts outside the CDR3, is KAGVTQTPRYLIKTRGQQVTLSCSPISGHRSVSWYQQTPGQGLQFLFEYFSETQRNKGNFPGRFSGRQFSNSRSEMNVSTLELGDSALYLCASSAWTSGNEKLFFGSGTQLSVL.

The chain recombines TRBV15 with TRBJ2-1, with 12 positions matching TRBD2. The CDR3 contains 18 residues. After removal of 4 bases from V and 8 bases from J, the junction contained 15 bases not matched to a gene. Germline CDR1 reads LNHNV; CDR2 reads YYDKDF (reference sequence). The CDR3 is CATSKAPSSGGAGDEQFF. The CDR3 region has the DNA TGTGCCACCAGCAAAGCCCCCTCTAGCGGGGGGGCGGGGGATGAGCAGTTCTTC.

The rearrangement links TRBV7-3 to TRBJ2-1, with TRBD2 matching over 9 bases. V lost 0 bases, J lost 7 bases, and 13 bases stayed unmatched. The CDR3 length is 18 residues. Germline V CDR1 and CDR2: SGHTA, FQGTGA. CDR3 coding DNA: TGTGCCAGCAGCTTAACGGACTCCACTAGCGGGTCTGAAAATGAGCAGTTCTTC. Protein product: CASSLTDSTSGSENEQFF.

This clone was seen only a few times. The chain links TRBV30 to TRBJ1-2; 8 nucleotides agree with TRBD1. The CDR3 spans 14 residues. Germline V gene lookup returns CDR1 GTSNPN and CDR2 SVGIG (reference sequence). V was clipped by 5 bases and J by 1 base; unmatched bases: 6. The CDR3 reads CAWDRGGGNYGYTF. CDR3 sequence (DNA): TGTGCCTGGGACAGGGGTGGAGGTAACTATGGCTACACCTTC.

V is TRBV30 and J is TRBJ2-1; 9 bases are shared with TRBD2. The junction had 4 bases not matched to a gene; V was cut back by 1 base and J by 0 bases. CDR3 length: 16 amino acids. Germline CDR1 GTSNPN, CDR2 SVGIG (reference sequence). Here the CDR3 DNA reads TGTGCCTGGAGTGGGGTAGCGGGGGACTCCTACAATGAGCAGTTCTTC. It is translated as CAWSGVAGDSYNEQFF.